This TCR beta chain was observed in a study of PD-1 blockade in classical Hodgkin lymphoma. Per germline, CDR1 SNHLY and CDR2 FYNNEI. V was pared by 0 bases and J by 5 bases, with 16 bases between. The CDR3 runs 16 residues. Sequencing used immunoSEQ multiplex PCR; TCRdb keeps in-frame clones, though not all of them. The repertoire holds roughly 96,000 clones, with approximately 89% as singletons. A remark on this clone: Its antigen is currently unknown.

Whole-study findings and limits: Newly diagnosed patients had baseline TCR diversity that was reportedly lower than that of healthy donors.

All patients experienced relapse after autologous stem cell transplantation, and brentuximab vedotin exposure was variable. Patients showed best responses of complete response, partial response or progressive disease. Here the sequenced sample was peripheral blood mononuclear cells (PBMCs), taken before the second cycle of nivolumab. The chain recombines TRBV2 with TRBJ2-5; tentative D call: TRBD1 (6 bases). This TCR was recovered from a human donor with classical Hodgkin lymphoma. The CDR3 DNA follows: TGTGCCAGCAGTGAAGCCGGTGAAGGACAGCGGGAGACCCAGTACTTC. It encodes CASSEAGEGQRETQYF. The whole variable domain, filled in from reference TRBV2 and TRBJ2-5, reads EPEVTQTPSHQVTQMGQEVILRCVPISNHLYFYWYRQILGQKVEFLVSFYNNEISEKSEIFDDQFSVERPDGSNFTLKIRSTKLEDSAMYFCASSEAGEGQRETQYFGPGTRLLVL.